Shown below are 12 T cell receptor beta chains from a single sample sequenced in a study of blood T cells in healthy people across ages. It was with a sample-barcoded 5' primer and a J-beta primer mix that a second PCR of roughly 7 to 12 cycles was run. TCRdb passed the 5' RACE reads through MiXCR, listing each CDR3 protein once. In the table there are around 1,900,000 distinct CDR3 sequences, around 42% of which are singletons. Sequencing was performed on blood. Every receptor here comes from a human donor in good health.

The chain joins TRBV5-1 to TRBJ1-1; D call uncertain. CDR1 is SGHRS, CDR2 YFSETQ, per germline. Deletions cut 0 bases from V and 2 bases from J, with 8 bases between. This CDR3 has 14 amino acids. The CDR3 nucleotides read TGCGCCAGCAGCTTGGACGGGTACAACACTGAAGCTTTCTTT. Translation gives CASSLDGYNTEAFF.

The V and J genes are TRBV7-2 and TRBJ1-1; D uncertain. This CDR3 is 14 amino acids long. The V end lost 5 bases, the J end lost 1 base, and 11 bases lay between the germline ends. Germline CDR1 and CDR2: SGHTA and FQGNSA. The CDR3 reads CASSPGGQNTEAFF. CDR3 sequence (DNA): TGTGCCAGCAGCCCCGGAGGCCAGAACACTGAAGCTTTCTTT.

V and J are TRBV7-9 and TRBJ2-7; D gene uncertain. Germline V gene lookup returns CDR1 SEHNR and CDR2 FQNEAQ (reference sequence). The CDR3 consists of 15 residues. V lost 2 bases and J lost 0, with 11 bases in between. This chain's CDR3 is CASSLQPESSYEQYF. Written as DNA, the CDR3 is TGTGCCAGCAGCTTACAGCCTGAAAGCTCCTACGAGCAGTACTTC.

V and J are TRBV20-1 and TRBJ2-3; a possible D gene is TRBD2 (5 bases). Germline V gene data show CDR1 as DFQATT and CDR2 as SNEGSKA (reference sequence). V lost 6 bases to trimming and J lost 5 bases, with 15 bases between them. CDR3 length: 13 amino acids. The CDR3 loop reads CSASETGIDTQYF. The CDR3 DNA reads as TGCAGTGCCTCGGAGACGGGAATAGATACGCAGTATTTT.

About this clonotype: Germline and junction disagree at one end, which may indicate a read error. The gene calls are TRBV4-2 and TRBJ2-7; D assignment may be TRBD1 or TRBD2 (5 bases each). The CDR3 has 15 residues. The germline V gene has CDR1 LGHNA and CDR2 YNFKEQ. CDR3 nucleotides: TGTGACAGCAGCCCAGAAGGGACGGGTTCCTACGAGCAGTACTTC. Amino acids: CDSSPEGTGSYEQYF.

In this sample, this clonotype turned up a few times. The genes are TRBV12-3 or TRBV12-4 and TRBJ2-7, with 8 positions matching TRBD1. This CDR3 is 15 amino acids long. V was pared by 1 base and J by 8 bases, with 10 bases of the junction left unmatched. The CDR3 region is CASSLEETGDLQQYF. For the CDR3, the DNA is TGTGCCAGCAGTTTAGAGGAGACAGGGGACCTTCAGCAGTACTTC.

This clonotype has only a few counts. V and J are TRBV9 and TRBJ2-1; TRBD2 agrees at 8 bases. The CDR3 length is 14 residues. V trimming: 1 base; J trimming: 8 bases; junction bases outside the gene matches: 5. Germline V gene data show CDR1 as SGDLS and CDR2 as YYNGEE. The CDR3 loop reads CASSVNGGAYEQFF. Here the CDR3 DNA reads TGTGCCAGCAGCGTAAACGGGGGGGCCTATGAGCAGTTCTTC. Full variable domain (missing parts from reference TRBV9 and TRBJ2-1): DSGVTQTPKHLITATGQRVTLRCSPRSGDLSVYWYQQSLDQGLQFLIQYYNGEERAKGNILERFSAQQFPDLHSELNLSSLELGDSALYFCASSVNGGAYEQFFGPGTRLTVL.

The gene calls are TRBV20-1 and TRBJ2-7; either TRBD1 or TRBD2 may fit D (5 bases each). CDR1 DFQATT and CDR2 SNEGSKA come from the germline V gene (reference sequence). CDR3 length: 16 residues. Trimming pared 6 bases from V and 1 base from J, leaving 22 bases between. Written as DNA, the CDR3 is TGCAGTGCCAAGGGACGTCCGGCAGCAGAGTCCTACGAGCAGTACTTC. It codes for CSAKGRPAAESYEQYF.

This clonotype turned up a few times. The J gene is TRBJ1-1, the V gene TRBV29-1; D gene uncertain. With 4 bases removed from V and 5 bases from J, the gap between germline ends came to 11 bases. The germline gives CDR1 SQVTM, CDR2 ANQGSEA. This CDR3 is 12 amino acids long. CDR3 in amino acids: CSVAIIETEAFF. The CDR3 nucleotides are TGCAGCGTTGCCATTATCGAGACTGAAGCTTTCTTT.

This clonotype was observed a handful of times. V and J are TRBV27 and TRBJ2-7; TRBD1 aligns across 8 bases. The CDR3 covers 13 residues. Per germline, CDR1 MNHEY and CDR2 SMNVEV (reference sequence). V gave up 6 bases and J gave up 9 bases; unmatched junction bases: 10. In DNA form, the CDR3 reads TGTGCCAGCAGAACCGGGACAGGAGGGAGGCAGTACTTC. Its protein product is CASRTGTGGRQYF.

The genes are TRBV10-3 and TRBJ2-5; weak D call: TRBD1 (6 bases). CDR1 is ENHRY, CDR2 SYGVKD, per germline. Trimming took off 4 bases at V and 5 bases at J, with 14 bases between the two ends. There are 14 residues in the CDR3. The CDR3 DNA is TGTGCCATCAGTGTTAACAGGGTGGGGGAGACCCAGTACTTC. Its protein is CAISVNRVGETQYF.

To note about this clonotype: Possible read error: a much larger clone is one base away. The conserved closing phenylalanine or tryptophan is absent in this CDR3, likely reflecting a read error. The J gene is TRBJ2-1, the V gene TRBV20-1, with a possible D match to TRBD2 (7 bases). V was trimmed by 4 bases and J by 1 base, leaving 17 bases between them. The CDR3 has 16 residues. Germline-derived CDR1 and CDR2 are DFQATT and SNEGSKA (reference sequence). This chain's CDR3 is CSATEGGIESYNEQFC. In nucleotides, the CDR3 is TGCAGTGCTACAGAGGGGGGGATAGAATCCTACAATGAGCAGTTCTGC.